What follows is one T cell receptor beta chain and its context. From germline, CDR1 is SGHVS and CDR2 FQNEAQ. The CDR3 extends over 12 amino acids. Trimming pared 2 bases from V and 8 bases from J, leaving 7 bases between. The data derive from a study of blood T cell repertoires in COVID-19. Overall study context: Acute and convalescent COVID-19 specimens originated in the United States, Italy and Spain.

TCRdb's copy holds only in-frame clones and misses some; the assay was immunoSEQ multiplex PCR. The table lists some 520,000 clones, roughly 89% of them singletons. This chain uses TRBV7-8 with TRBJ2-1; no firm D call. The clonotype comes from a man younger than 35 with COVID-19, enrolled during active disease. Sequenced material: peripheral blood. For the CDR3, the DNA is TGTGCCAGCAGCTTATTCTCGGATGAGCAGTTCTTC. As protein: CASSLFSDEQFF.